This record concerns one T cell receptor (beta chain) sequence. Its antigen is unknown. The data stem from a study of PD-1 blockade in classical Hodgkin lymphoma. With no exception, relapse followed autologous stem cell transplantation in all patients, and brentuximab vedotin exposure varied. Patients reached a best response of complete response, partial response or progressive disease. Broader study findings: By C4D1, CD4+ diversity increased significantly, especially in complete responders. Those achieving complete response showed baseline diversity like newly diagnosed patients.

CDR1 is SGHTA, CDR2 FQGNSA, per germline. V was clipped by 1 base and J by 5 bases, with 14 bases between them. The CDR3 runs 16 residues. This table comes from immunoSEQ multiplex PCR, and its TCRdb copy is limited to in-frame clones, with some not included. This repertoire shows approximately 25,000 clones, around three quarters found once; its top ten account for 8%. Sequenced here: peripheral blood mononuclear cells (PBMCs), sampled before the second cycle of nivolumab. This sequence joins TRBV7-2 and TRBJ2-2; no clear D. This receptor was identified in a human donor with classical Hodgkin lymphoma. CDR3 nucleotide sequence: TGTGCCAGCAGCTTAGAAGTGGGCAGAAGTACCGGGGAGCTGTTTTTT. Protein sequence: CASSLEVGRSTGELFF. Complete variable domain (other parts from reference TRBV7-2 and TRBJ2-2): GAGVSQSPSNKVTEKGKDVELRCDPISGHTALYWYRQSLGQGLEFLIYFQGNSAPDKSGLPSDRFSAERTGGSVSTLTIQRTQQEDSAVYLCASSLEVGRSTGELFFGEGSRLTVL.